Presented here are 15 T cell receptor beta chains from one specimen sequenced in a study of T cell responses to AZD1222 COVID-19 vaccine. Generated by immunoSEQ multiplex PCR, the TCRdb table keeps only in-frame clones and is missing some. In the table there are under 45,000 clones, approximately 80% of which are singletons. Source: peripheral blood, taken 28 days after the second AZD1222 dose. These receptors were obtained from an adult who received the AZD1222 COVID-19 vaccine.

The chain employs TRBV5-8 and TRBJ1-2, with 9 positions matching TRBD1. CDR3 length equals 15 residues. From germline, CDR1 is SGHTS and CDR2 YDEGEE. V trimming: 4 bases; J trimming: 5 bases; junction bases outside the gene matches: 9. The CDR3 is CASSRTNRGQYGYTF. The CDR3 coding sequence is TGTGCCAGCAGCCGTACCAACAGGGGGCAGTATGGCTACACCTTC.

V gene TRBV12-5 combines with J gene TRBJ2-4, with 12 positions matching TRBD2. Germline CDR1 is LGHNT and CDR2 is FRNRAP. This CDR3 region has 17 residues. Losses at the gene ends were 5 bases for V and 5 bases for J; bases not matched to a gene: 10. CDR3 bases: TGTGCTAGTGGTCCCGCGTCCGGACTAGCGGGGCAAAACATTCAGTACTTC. It is translated as CASGPASGLAGQNIQYF.

This chain links TRBV10-3 with TRBJ2-2; 10 bases are a match to TRBD2. The CDR3 has 17 amino acids. The J segment lost 0 bases and the V segment lost 2 bases, leaving 3 bases of the junction unmatched. Germline CDR1 ENHRY, CDR2 SYGVKD. CDR3 amino acids: CAISEPLAGANTGELFF. CDR3 bases: TGTGCCATCAGTGAGCCGCTAGCGGGGGCGAACACCGGGGAGCTGTTTTTT.

V is TRBV19 and J is TRBJ1-1; no definite D call. V gave up 7 bases and J gave up 6 bases, with 9 bases separating them. CDR3 size: 11 residues. Germline V lookup: CDR1 LNHDA, CDR2 SQIVND (reference sequence). CDR3 coding DNA: TGTGCCAGTACTTGGGGTTCTGAAGCTTTCTTT. Residues: CASTWGSEAFF. Together with reference TRBV19 and TRBJ1-1, the CDR3 gives the full variable domain: DGGITQSPKYLFRKEGQNVTLSCEQNLNHDAMYWYRQDPGQGLRLIYYSQIVNDFQKGDIAEGYSVSREKKESFPLTVTSAQKNPTAFYLCASTWGSEAFFGQGTRLTVV.

V is TRBV5-1 and J is TRBJ1-1, with D maybe TRBD1 (5 bases). V gave up 4 bases and J gave up 1 base, with 14 bases separating them. The germline CDR1 and CDR2 sequences are SGHRS and YFSETQ. CDR3 size: 15 residues. CDR3 residues: CASSPVGGANTEAFF. DNA for the CDR3: TGCGCCAGCAGCCCCGTTGGGGGTGCGAACACTGAAGCTTTCTTT.

CDR3 loop: CASSLALTGTEAFF. CDR3 DNA sequence: TGTGCCAGCAGCTTAGCCTTAACAGGGACTGAAGCTTTCTTT. The chain is built from TRBV7-9 and TRBJ1-1, with D maybe TRBD1 (6 bases). The CDR3 has 14 amino acids. V was shortened by 0 bases and J by 5 bases, with 10 bases between the two germline ends. Looked up from germline, CDR1 is SEHNR and CDR2 is FQNEAQ (reference sequence).

This clone came up a few times. This sequence joins TRBV7-8 and TRBJ1-6; D call uncertain. The CDR3 is 15 residues long. Germline CDR1 SGHVS, CDR2 FQNEAQ. V lost 5 bases, J lost 7 bases, and 15 bases lay in between. CDR3: CASSPGAGENSPLHF. The CDR3 nucleotides are TGTGCCAGCAGCCCGGGTGCTGGGGAAAATTCACCCCTCCACTTT. Full variable domain (remainder filled in from reference TRBV7-8 and TRBJ1-6): GAGVSQSPRYKVAKRGQDVALRCDPISGHVSLFWYQQALGQGPEFLTYFQNEAQLDKSGLPSDRFFAERPEGSVSTLKIQRTQQEDSAVYLCASSPGAGENSPLHFGNGTRLTVT.

The chain recombines TRBV28 with TRBJ1-5; unclear D gene. In germline, CDR1 is MDHEN, CDR2 SYDVKM. The CDR3 has 13 amino acids. V was clipped by 8 bases and J by 3 bases, with 11 bases between them. CDR3 bases: TGTGCCAGCGTTACGGGGTACAATCAGCCCCAGCATTTT. Amino acid sequence: CASVTGYNQPQHF.

This clone occurred a few times. The genes are TRBV6-5 and TRBJ2-7; no definite D call. The germline CDR1 and CDR2 sequences are MNHEY and SVGAGI. The CDR3 sequence is 11 residues long. Between the trimmed V and J ends, which lost 6 bases and 6 bases, there was a span of 9 bases. CDR3 in amino acids: CASRARGEQYF. CDR3 nucleotide sequence: TGTGCCAGCAGGGCACGCGGCGAGCAGTACTTC.

The chain uses TRBV7-2 and TRBJ2-5, with 14 nucleotides matching TRBD2. Germline values: CDR1 SGHTA, CDR2 FQGNSA. V was pared by 7 bases and J by 2 bases, with 3 bases of the junction left unmatched. This CDR3 comprises 15 residues. The CDR3 sequence is CASIRTSGGQETQYF. The DNA of the CDR3 is TGTGCCAGCATCCGGACTAGCGGGGGGCAAGAGACCCAGTACTTC.

The chain links TRBV27 to TRBJ1-2; unclear D gene. The V end was cut by 5 bases, the J end by 0 bases, with 16 bases between. Germline V gene data show CDR1 as MNHEY and CDR2 as SMNVEV (reference sequence). The CDR3 totals 16 residues. This CDR3 reads CASSPGLGRTNYGYTF. CDR3 nucleotide sequence: TGTGCCAGCAGTCCCGGCTTAGGCAGAACTAACTATGGCTACACCTTC.

This clone was recorded only once. V usage is TRBV6-5 and J usage is TRBJ1-2, with D perhaps TRBD1 (5 bases). Germline V CDR1 and CDR2: MNHEY, SVGAGI. This CDR3 is 15 amino acids long. The germline V and J ends were trimmed by 5 bases and 0 bases, with 13 bases remaining between them. As DNA, the CDR3 is TGTGCCAGCAGTCATCGGGACGGCACTAACTATGGCTACACCTTC. This codes for CASSHRDGTNYGYTF.

This chain connects TRBV6-5 to TRBJ2-5; D is possibly TRBD2 (5 bases). CDR3 length: 14 residues. V was pared by 4 bases and J by 1 base, with 10 bases between. Looked up from germline, CDR1 is MNHEY and CDR2 is SVGAGI. The CDR3 DNA sequence: TGTGCCAGCAGTTGGAACGAGGGCCAAGAGACCCAGTACTTC. It yields the protein CASSWNEGQETQYF.

V usage is TRBV7-3 and J usage is TRBJ2-3; D is uncertain. From germline, CDR1 is SGHTA and CDR2 FQGTGA. The CDR3 extends over 15 amino acids. Trimming pared 1 base from V and 1 base from J, leaving 9 bases between. CDR3: CASSLSFGRTDTQYF. The CDR3 DNA reads TGTGCCAGCAGCTTAAGCTTTGGGCGCACAGATACGCAGTATTTT.

The V call is TRBV5-1, the J call TRBJ2-1; D may be TRBD2 (5 bases). Germline-derived CDR1 and CDR2 are SGHRS and YFSETQ. This CDR3 is built from 14 residues. The ends were cut back, 7 bases at V and 3 bases at J, with 14 bases in the middle. This chain's CDR3 is CASGPPGLYNEQFF. In DNA form, the CDR3 reads TGCGCCAGCGGACCGCCAGGACTCTACAATGAGCAGTTCTTC.